This TCR beta chain was sequenced for a study of neurological immune-mediated disorders. Losses at the gene ends were 5 bases for V and 4 bases for J; bases not matched to a gene: 10. The V gene's germline CDR1 is SNHLY and CDR2 FYNNEI. This CDR3 region has 16 residues. Time point specified: technical triplicate 2. 5'RACE with 10-nucleotide random UMIs produced the cDNA. One entry per CDR3 protein results from TCRdb running MiXCR on the 5' RACE reads. Among tens of thousands of distinct CDR3 sequences listed, about 24% were seen once. This clonotype was recorded at least ten times. Sample: PBMCs. The rearrangement links TRBV2 to TRBJ2-7; 11 bases line up with TRBD1. The source is a man between 60 and 70 years old with HTLV-1-associated myelopathy (HAM/TSP). For the CDR3, the DNA is TGTGCCAGCAGTTACCGGGACAGGGGGGACTTTTACGAGCAGTACTTC. The encoded protein is CASSYRDRGDFYEQYF. Filled out from reference TRBV2 and TRBJ2-7, the complete variable domain reads EPEVTQTPSHQVTQMGQEVILRCVPISNHLYFYWYRQILGQKVEFLVSFYNNEISEKSEIFDDQFSVERPDGSNFTLKIRSTKLEDSAMYFCASSYRDRGDFYEQYFGPGTRLTVT.